One and the same sample provided the 11 T cell receptor beta chains below, sequenced in a study of cytomegalovirus exposure and HLA in healthy donors. The PCR employed 60 Vbeta primers together with 13 Jbeta primers. Profiled with immunoSEQ multiplex PCR; TCRdb holds only in-frame clones, not every one. The sample lists under 200,000 clones, just under 80% occurring once. The source material was PBMCs. These receptors originate from a woman aged 45 to 65 in good health and CMV-seronegative.

This chain links TRBV28 with TRBJ2-3; 7 positions match TRBD1. This CDR3 spans 14 amino acids. The V gene end was trimmed by 6 bases and the J gene end by 3 bases; junction bases not matched to a gene: 6. The germline V gene has CDR1 MDHEN and CDR2 SYDVKM. The CDR3 loop is CASRSRDSTDTQYF. The CDR3 DNA sequence: TGTGCCAGCAGGAGCCGGGACAGTACAGATACGCAGTATTTT.

About this clone itself: The same CDR3 is also encoded by other DNA sequences in this sample. The gene calls are TRBV7-2 and TRBJ2-7, with 8 bases aligning to TRBD1. The trim removed 4 bases at V and 3 bases at J, leaving 5 bases unmatched. This CDR3 is 14 amino acids long. Germline assignment: CDR1 SGHTA and CDR2 FQGNSA. CDR3 region: CASSSRQGRYEQYF. The CDR3 nucleotides are TGTGCCAGCAGCTCTCGACAGGGGCGCTACGAGCAGTACTTC. Using reference TRBV7-2 and TRBJ2-7 for the parts outside the CDR3, the full variable domain is GAGVSQSPSNKVTEKGKDVELRCDPISGHTALYWYRQSLGQGLEFLIYFQGNSAPDKSGLPSDRFSAERTGGSVSTLTIQRTQQEDSAVYLCASSSRQGRYEQYFGPGTRLTVT.

This clone has only one observation. This chain joins TRBV9 and TRBJ2-5, with 11 bases fitting TRBD1. J lost 4 bases, V lost 1 base, and 9 bases had no gene match. The CDR3 runs to 17 residues. Germline CDR1 SGDLS, CDR2 YYNGEE. The CDR3: CASSVTTGTGGGETQYF. CDR3 in DNA: TGTGCCAGCAGCGTAACCACCGGGACAGGGGGTGGAGAGACCCAGTACTTC.

About this clone: Compared with germline, one end of the junction differs, possibly owing to a read error. This rearrangement joins TRBV5-4 to TRBJ2-1, with D possibly matching TRBD2 (6 bases). This CDR3 comprises 16 residues. Germline V lookup: CDR1 SGHNT, CDR2 YYREEE (reference sequence). Here the CDR3 reads CASRLDTSNSYNEQFF. For the CDR3, the DNA is TGTGCCAGCAGATTGGACACTAGCAACTCCTACAATGAGCAGTTCTTC. The entire variable domain, with the rest obtained from reference TRBV5-4 and TRBJ2-1, is as follows: ETGVTQSPTHLIKTRGQQVTLRCSSQSGHNTVSWYQQALGQGPQFIFQYYREEENGRGNFPPRFSGLQFPNYSSELNVNALELDDSALYLCASRLDTSNSYNEQFFGPGTRLTVL.

The V and J genes are TRBV7-2 and TRBJ1-6; 8 positions match TRBD1. Germline CDR1 SGHTA, CDR2 FQGNSA. V lost 7 bases and J lost 4; bases outside the gene matches: 12. There are 17 residues in the CDR3. CDR3 in amino acids: CASTQPPWTGYNSPLHF. CDR3 in DNA: TGTGCCAGCACCCAACCGCCCTGGACAGGGTATAATTCACCCCTCCACTTT.

V gene TRBV7-6 combines with J gene TRBJ2-4; D may be TRBD1 (6 bases). Germline V CDR1 and CDR2: SGHVS, FNYEAQ. The CDR3 runs 15 residues. V lost 5 bases and J 6 bases, leaving 17 bases between the germline ends. For the CDR3, the DNA is TGTGCCAGCAGCCCCAAACAGGGATTGGGAAACATTCAGTACTTC. This sequence encodes CASSPKQGLGNIQYF.

The V and J genes are TRBV6-1 and TRBJ2-1; possibly TRBD1 for D (6 bases). This CDR3 is 17 amino acids long. V was cut by 4 bases and J by 7 bases, with 23 bases left in between. Germline CDR1 and CDR2: MNHNS and SASEGT. In DNA form, the CDR3 reads TGTGCCAGCAGTGGGGATAGGACAGACGTGAAGAGAAATGAGCAGTTCTTC. Protein: CASSGDRTDVKRNEQFF.

The CDR3 DNA reads TGTGCCAGTAGACCAAAGGGGTTGCAGGGGGATACGCAGTATTTT. This gives the protein CASRPKGLQGDTQYF. The rearrangement joins TRBV19 to TRBJ2-3, with a weak D call TRBD1 (6 bases). Per germline, CDR1 LNHDA and CDR2 SQIVND (reference sequence). Trimming shortened V by 6 bases and J by 6 bases, and 19 bases separated the two germline ends. The CDR3 is 15 amino acids.

In nucleotides, the CDR3 is TGTGCCGGCGGGACAGGGGGCACTTACGGGGAGCTGTTTTTT. Translation: CAGGTGGTYGELFF. The chain combines TRBV19 with TRBJ2-2, with TRBD1 identical over 12 bases. CDR1 is LNHDA, CDR2 SQIVND, per germline (reference sequence). CDR3 length: 14 residues. After removal of 11 bases from V and 7 bases from J, the junction contained 8 bases not matched to a gene.

This chain links TRBV27 with TRBJ2-7, with TRBD2 matching over 7 bases. CDR3 length: 15 amino acids. With 5 bases clipped from V and 3 bases from J, the junction kept 10 bases outside the gene matches. Germline assignment: CDR1 MNHEY and CDR2 SMNVEV (reference sequence). CDR3 in DNA: TGTGCCAGCAGTCCCCCAGGGCGGGGGTACTACGAGCAGTACTTC. The encoded protein is CASSPPGRGYYEQYF.

Concerning this clone itself: The germline gene is not matched at one end of the junction; a read error may be the cause. This CDR3 is CATSRPTLGTGVTIF. In nucleotides, the CDR3 is TGTGCCACCAGCAGGCCCACGTTGGGGACAGGGGTTACGATCTTC. The rearrangement joins TRBV15 to TRBJ2-1; 10 nucleotides line up with TRBD1. The germline V gene has CDR1 LNHNV and CDR2 YYDKDF (reference sequence). This CDR3 region has 15 residues.